This record covers a single TCR beta chain. Its antigen remains undetermined. It has no much larger one-base neighbor in the sample; base qualities were not kept. RNA was extracted with the RNeasy kit and about 0.5 to 1 ug was reverse transcribed using random hexamers. The immunoSEQ multiplex PCR assay, which covers 54 Vbeta and 13 Jbeta segments, was used to amplify TCR beta CDR3 regions. To correct PCR amplification bias, a synthetic template baseline was used for both primer optimization and computational correction. Processing in the source paper ran as follows. Reads were assigned to V, D and J genes according to IMGT and analyzed in immunoSEQ Analyzer, with only productive sequences retained. Clonality was calculated as one minus the Shannon entropy normalized by log2 of the number of productive unique sequences. Public and private clones were assessed among the 100 most prevalent clones of each patient and control. Clones were defined as Susac-specific when absent from the healthy and MS cohorts, from approximately 1,100 published viral clones and from other ImmuneACCESS disease sequences. The public reads were reanalyzed by TCRdb: fastp trimming at Q25, MiXCR alignment, in-frame beta chains only. Records with the same CDR3 protein are collapsed into one entry carrying the most frequent genes and DNA. TCRdb, rather than the study authors, made the V and J calls. For this sample the table gives around 170,000 distinct CDR3 sequences, of which around 94% were detected only once. Around 0.11% of the sample rests with the top ten.

These data are taken from a study of CD8 T cells in Susac syndrome (dated by TCRdb to the late 2010s). Context from the whole study: Of the Susac syndrome patients who were sequenced, roughly 8 were in clinical remission while about six had clinically active disease. Whether CD8+ T cell activation and differentiation in Susac syndrome was antigen driven was tested using repertoire sequencing. At blood withdrawal, Susac syndrome patients were therapy-naive, treated with corticosteroids (with IVIg additionally given to some), or treated with IVIg alone.

The CDR3, cysteine through phenylalanine, is 15 amino acids long. The only DNA kept is the CDR3, 45 bases in frame from the first base. CDR1 and CDR2, looked up from the germline V gene, are SGHDT and YYEEEE. After removal of 3 bases from V and 5 bases from J, the junction retains 6 bases not matched to a gene. Overall study outcomes, separate from this receptor: The CD4+ T cell repertoire of patients with Susac syndrome showed no detectable clonal expansion. The number of individuals in the TCR sequencing and HLA analysis was acknowledged as relatively small.

Peripheral blood CD8+ and CD4+ T cells from healthy donors, Susac syndrome patients and multiple sclerosis patients were profiled by high-throughput TCR beta sequencing. The Susac syndrome patients fulfilled recently defined diagnostic criteria for definite or probable disease. CD8+ TEMRA cells were enriched by FACS, while bulk CD8+ and CD4+ T cells were purified by magnetic negative isolation. Blood was drawn into EDTA tubes, processed within 24 hours, and PBMCs were isolated by density gradient centrifugation. PBMCs intended for TCR sequencing were frozen in liquid nitrogen and were later thawed in a 37 degrees C water bath. The sorted or isolated CD4+, CD8+ and CD8+ TEMRA cells reached a purity of at least 90%.

Recombination connected TRBV5-6 to TRBJ2-3; the junction holds 10 bases that match TRBD1. The receptor was isolated from a human donor with Susac syndrome. The sample taken for sequencing was CD4+ T cells from PBMCs. The CDR3: CASSSGTGARDTQYF. The DNA sequence is as follows: TGTGCCAGCAGCTCTGGGACAGGGGCCAGAGATACGCAGTATTTT.